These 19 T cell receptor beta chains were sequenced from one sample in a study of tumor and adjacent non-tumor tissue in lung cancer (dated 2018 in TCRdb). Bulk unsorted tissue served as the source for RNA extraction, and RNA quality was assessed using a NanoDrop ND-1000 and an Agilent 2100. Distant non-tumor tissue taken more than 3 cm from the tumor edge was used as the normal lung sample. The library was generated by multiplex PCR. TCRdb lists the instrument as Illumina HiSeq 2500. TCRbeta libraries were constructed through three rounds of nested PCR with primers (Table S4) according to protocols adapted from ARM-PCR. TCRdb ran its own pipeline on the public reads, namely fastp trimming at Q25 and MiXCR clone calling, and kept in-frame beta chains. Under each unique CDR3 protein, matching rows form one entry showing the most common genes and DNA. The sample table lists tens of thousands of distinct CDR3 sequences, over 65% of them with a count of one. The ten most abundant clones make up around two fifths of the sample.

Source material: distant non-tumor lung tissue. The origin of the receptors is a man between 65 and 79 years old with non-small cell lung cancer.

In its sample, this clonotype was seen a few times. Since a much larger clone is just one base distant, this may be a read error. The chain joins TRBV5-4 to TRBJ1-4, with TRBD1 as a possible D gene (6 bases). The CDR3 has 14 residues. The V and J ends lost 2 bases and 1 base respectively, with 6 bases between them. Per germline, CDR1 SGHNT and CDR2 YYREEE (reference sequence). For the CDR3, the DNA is TGTGCCAGCAGCTTCAGGGGAACTAATGAAAAACTGTTTTTT. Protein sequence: CASSFRGTNEKLFF.

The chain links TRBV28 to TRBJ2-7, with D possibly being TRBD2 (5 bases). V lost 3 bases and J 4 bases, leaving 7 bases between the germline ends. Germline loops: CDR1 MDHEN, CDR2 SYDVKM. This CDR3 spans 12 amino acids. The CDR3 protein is CASSFEGYEQYF. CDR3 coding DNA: TGTGCCAGCAGTTTTGAGGGATACGAGCAGTACTTC.

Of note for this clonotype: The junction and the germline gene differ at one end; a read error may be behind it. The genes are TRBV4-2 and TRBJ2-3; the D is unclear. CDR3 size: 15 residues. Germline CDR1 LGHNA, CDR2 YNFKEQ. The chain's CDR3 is CASSQANRTTDTQYF. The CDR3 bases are TGTGCCAGTAGCCAAGCGAACAGAACCACAGATACGCAGTATTTT.

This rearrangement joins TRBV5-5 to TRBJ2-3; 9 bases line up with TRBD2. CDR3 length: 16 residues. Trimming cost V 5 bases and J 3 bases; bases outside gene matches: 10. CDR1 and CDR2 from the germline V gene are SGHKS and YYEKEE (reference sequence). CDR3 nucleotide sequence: TGTGCCAGCAGTCCGACCCAAGCGGGGGGTACAGATACGCAGTATTTT. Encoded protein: CASSPTQAGGTDTQYF.

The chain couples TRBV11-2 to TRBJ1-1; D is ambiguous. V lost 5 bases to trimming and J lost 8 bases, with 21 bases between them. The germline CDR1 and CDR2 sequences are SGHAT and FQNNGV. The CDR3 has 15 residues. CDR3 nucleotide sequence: TGTGCCAGCAGCGTCGCCAATTCAAGGAAGACCGAAGCTTTCTTT. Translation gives CASSVANSRKTEAFF. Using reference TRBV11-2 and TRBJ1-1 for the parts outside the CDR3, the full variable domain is EAGVAQSPRYKIIEKRQSVAFWCNPISGHATLYWYQQILGQGPKLLIQFQNNGVVDDSQLPKDRFSAERLKGVDSTLKIQPAKLEDSAVYLCASSVANSRKTEAFFGQGTRLTVV.

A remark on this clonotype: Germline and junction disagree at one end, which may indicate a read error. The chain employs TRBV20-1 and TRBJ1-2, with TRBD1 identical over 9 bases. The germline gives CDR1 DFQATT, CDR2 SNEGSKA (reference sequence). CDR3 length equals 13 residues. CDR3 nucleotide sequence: TGTAGTGCTACACAGGGGGCAAACTATAGCTACACCTTC. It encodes CSATQGANYSYTF.

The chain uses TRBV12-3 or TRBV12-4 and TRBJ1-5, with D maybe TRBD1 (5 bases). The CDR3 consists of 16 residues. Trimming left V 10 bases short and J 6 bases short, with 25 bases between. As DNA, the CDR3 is TGTGCCAACAGGAAGACCTGGACAAGGGAAAGTCAGCCCCAGCATTTT. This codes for CANRKTWTRESQPQHF.

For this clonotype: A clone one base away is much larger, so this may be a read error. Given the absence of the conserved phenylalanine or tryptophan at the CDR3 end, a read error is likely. The chain's CDR3 is CASSLFRGAISNIQYI. CDR3 in DNA: TGTGCCAGCAGCCTATTTCGGGGGGCGATTTCAAACATTCAGTACATC. The rearrangement joins TRBV28 to TRBJ2-4; possibly TRBD2 for D (7 bases). V was shortened by 6 bases and J by 6 bases, with 21 bases between the two germline ends. The CDR3 spans 16 residues. CDR1 MDHEN and CDR2 SYDVKM come from the germline V gene.

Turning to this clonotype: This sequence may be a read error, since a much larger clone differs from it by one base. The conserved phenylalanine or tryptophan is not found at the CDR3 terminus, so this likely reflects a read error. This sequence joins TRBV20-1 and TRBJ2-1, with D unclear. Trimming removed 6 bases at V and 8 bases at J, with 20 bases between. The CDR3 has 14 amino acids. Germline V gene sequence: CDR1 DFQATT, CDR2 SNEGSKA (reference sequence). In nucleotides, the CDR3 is TGCAGTGCGGTGACGAGCCTCTTAATGCATGAGCAGTTCTTA. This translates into CSAVTSLLMHEQFL.

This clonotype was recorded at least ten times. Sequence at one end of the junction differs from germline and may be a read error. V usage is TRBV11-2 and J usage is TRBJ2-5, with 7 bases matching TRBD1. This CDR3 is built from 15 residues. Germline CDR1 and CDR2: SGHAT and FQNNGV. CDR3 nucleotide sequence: TGTGCCAGCAGCCAGGGGACAGTTGGGCAAGAGACACAGTACTTC. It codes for CASSQGTVGQETQYF. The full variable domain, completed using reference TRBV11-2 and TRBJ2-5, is EAGVAQSPRYKIIEKRQSVAFWCNPISGHATLYWYQQILGQGPKLLIQFQNNGVVDDSQLPKDRFSAERLKGVDSTLKIQPAKLEDSAVYLCASSQGTVGQETQYFGPGTRLLVL.

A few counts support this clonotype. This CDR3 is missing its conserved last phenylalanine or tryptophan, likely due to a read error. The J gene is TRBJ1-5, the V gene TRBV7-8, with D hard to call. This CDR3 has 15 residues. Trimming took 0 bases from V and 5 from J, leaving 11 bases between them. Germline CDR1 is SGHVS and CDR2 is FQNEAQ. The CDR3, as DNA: TGTGCCAGCAGCTTAGCTGAAAGGGCGTATCAGCCCCAGCATCTT. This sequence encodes CASSLAERAYQPQHL.

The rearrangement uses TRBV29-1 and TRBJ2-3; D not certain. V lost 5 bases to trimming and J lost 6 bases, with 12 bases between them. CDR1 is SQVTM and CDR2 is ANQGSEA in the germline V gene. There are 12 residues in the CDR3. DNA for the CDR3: TGCAGCGTTCGTGGATGTCTCGATACGCAGTATTTT. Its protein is CSVRGCLDTQYF.

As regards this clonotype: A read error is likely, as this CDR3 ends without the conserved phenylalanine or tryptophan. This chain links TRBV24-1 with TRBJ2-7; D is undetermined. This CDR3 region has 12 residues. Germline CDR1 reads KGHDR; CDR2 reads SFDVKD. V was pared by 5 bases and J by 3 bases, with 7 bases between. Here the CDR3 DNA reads TGTGCCACCAGTGGCCAGAGCTACGAGCAGTACCTC. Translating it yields CATSGQSYEQYL.

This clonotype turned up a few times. The CDR3 here is CASSPGTGTLTTYF. Written as DNA, the CDR3 is TGTGCCAGCTCACCCGGTACCGGGACCCTTACTACCTACTTC. The chain couples TRBV18 to TRBJ2-7, with D perhaps TRBD1 or TRBD2 (5 bases each). Germline values: CDR1 KGHSH, CDR2 LQKENI. This CDR3 has 14 residues. V gave up 3 bases and J gave up 13 bases, with 22 bases separating them.

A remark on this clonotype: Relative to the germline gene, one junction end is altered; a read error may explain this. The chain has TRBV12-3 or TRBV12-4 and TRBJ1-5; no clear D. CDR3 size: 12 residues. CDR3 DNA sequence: TGTGTCAGCATCCCCGCTGGCCAGCCCCAGCATTTT. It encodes CVSIPAGQPQHF.

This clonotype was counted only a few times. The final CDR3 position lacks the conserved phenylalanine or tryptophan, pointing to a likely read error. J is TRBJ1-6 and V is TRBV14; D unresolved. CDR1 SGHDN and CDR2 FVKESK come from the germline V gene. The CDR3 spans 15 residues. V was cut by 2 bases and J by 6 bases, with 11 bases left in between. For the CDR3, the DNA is TGTGCCAGCAGCCAACGTACTGTTCCTAATTCACCCCTCCACCTT. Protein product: CASSQRTVPNSPLHL.

The CDR3 DNA sequence: TGCAGTGCGACGAGTAGTCCGAATTTCAATGAGCAGTTCTTC. It is translated as CSATSSPNFNEQFF. The chain is built from TRBV20-1 and TRBJ2-1, with no clear D. Germline V gene lookup returns CDR1 DFQATT and CDR2 SNEGSKA (reference sequence). Trimming took off 6 bases at V and 6 bases at J, with 18 bases between the two ends. The CDR3 is 14 amino acids.

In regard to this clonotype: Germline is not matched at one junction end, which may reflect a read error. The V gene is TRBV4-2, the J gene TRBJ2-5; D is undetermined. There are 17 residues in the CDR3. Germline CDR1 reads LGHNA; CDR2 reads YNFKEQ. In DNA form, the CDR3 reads TGTGTCAGCAGCCAAGATTTCGGAGTAGCAAGGCAGGAGACCCAGTACTTC. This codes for CVSSQDFGVARQETQYF.

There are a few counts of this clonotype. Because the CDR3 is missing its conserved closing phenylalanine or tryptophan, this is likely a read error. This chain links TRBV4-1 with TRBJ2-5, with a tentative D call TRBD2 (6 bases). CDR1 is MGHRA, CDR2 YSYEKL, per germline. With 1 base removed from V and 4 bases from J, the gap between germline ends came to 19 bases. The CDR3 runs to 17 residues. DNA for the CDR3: TGCGCCAGCAGCCAAGCGGGTGGAGGGGTTGGAGGAGAGACCCAGTACTAC. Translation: CASSQAGGGVGGETQYY.